This TCR beta chain was profiled in a study of blood T cell repertoires in COVID-19. Study overall: Some COVID-19 samples were acute and others convalescent; all came from the United States, Italy and Spain. PBMCs, B-cell-depleted T cells, or T cells provided the cDNA or gDNA that made up the material.

Clones were sequenced by immunoSEQ multiplex PCR, and TCRdb holds only the in-frame ones, with some missing. The sample has more than 55,000 clones, over 65% seen once. This clone turned up a few times. Trimming took off 5 bases at V and 4 bases at J, with 20 bases between the two ends. Germline CDR1 and CDR2: SGHAT and FQNNGV. CDR3 length equals 16 residues. Sequenced sample: peripheral blood. This chain connects TRBV11-2 to TRBJ1-2; possibly TRBD1 for D (5 bases). The sequence came from an elderly man with active or convalescent COVID-19. The CDR3, as DNA: TGTGCCAGCAGCCCGGGGGGGTCCCAGACAGTCTATGGCTACACCTTC. Translating it yields CASSPGGSQTVYGYTF. Full variable domain (remainder filled in from reference TRBV11-2 and TRBJ1-2): EAGVAQSPRYKIIEKRQSVAFWCNPISGHATLYWYQQILGQGPKLLIQFQNNGVVDDSQLPKDRFSAERLKGVDSTLKIQPAKLEDSAVYLCASSPGGSQTVYGYTFGSGTRLTVV.